This is a list of T cell receptor beta chains from one sample in a study of technical replicates of blood from several donors. TCRdb's table, derived via immunoSEQ multiplex PCR, lists solely in-frame clones and lacks some. The sample includes about 70,000 clones, approximately 96% of them seen just once. The sample comprised T cells isolated from PBMCs. The receptors shown here come from a human donor in good health. The CDR3 runs from the conserved cysteine through the conserved F or W. The order of the fields is J gene, D gene, clone size, V gene, CDR3 DNA, CDR3 protein. A D gene is named only where the DNA matches it firmly. Some rows have no size entry. The others give once, few or many, or a class for an expanded clone.

>TRBJ2-7|TRBD2|.|TRBV2
TGTGCCAGCAGTCCTGGACTAGCGGGTTCTAAAGAGCAGTACTTC
CASSPGLAGSKEQYF
>TRBJ2-3|.|.|TRBV1
TGCACCAGCAGCCAATCGGACAGGCTATTCACGCAGTATTTT
CTSSQSDRLFTQYF
>TRBJ2-1|TRBD1|.|TRBV4-1
TGCGCCAGCAGTCCGGACAGGACCTCCTACAATGAGCAGTTCTTC
CASSPDRTSYNEQFF
>TRBJ2-2|TRBD2|.|TRBV28
TGTGCCAGCAGTCCATGGAGGGGAGGGGACGACACCGGGGAGCTGTTTTTT
CASSPWRGGDDTGELFF
>TRBJ1-2|.|.|TRBV5-4
TGTGCCAGCAGGGTTAGGGGGGGCGCGCGCGGCTACACCTTC
CASRVRGGARGYTF
>TRBJ2-5|TRBD2|.|TRBV4-2
TGTGCCAGCAGCCAAAATTTCTGGACTAGCCAAGAGACCCAGTACTTC
CASSQNFWTSQETQYF
>TRBJ2-2|TRBD2|.|TRBV6-5
TGTGCCACCTTGACTAGCGGGAACACCGGGGAGCTGTTTTTT
CATLTSGNTGELFF
>TRBJ1-5|.|.|TRBV6-5
TGTGCCAGCAGTTTCCATCGTCAGGGACCCCAGCATTTT
CASSFHRQGPQHF
>TRBJ1-1|TRBD1|.|TRBV12-5
TGTGCTAGTGGTTTGGACGGGACAGGGGCGAACACTGAAGCTTTCTTT
CASGLDGTGANTEAFF
>TRBJ2-3|.|.|TRBV5-1
TGCGCCAGCAGCTTGGGCCAAGGAGGTTTAGATACGCAGTATTTT
CASSLGQGGLDTQYF
>TRBJ1-1|.|once|TRBV11-2
TGTGCCAGCAGGCCGGCGGGGGGGTACACTGAAGCTTTCTTT
CASRPAGGYTEAFF
>TRBJ1-2|.|once|TRBV6-4
TGTGCCAGCAGTGACACACCGACTAAGGGCTACACCTTC
CASSDTPTKGYTF
>TRBJ1-2|.|.|TRBV27
TGTGCCAGCAGTCACAGGTCTAGGGACTATGGCTACACCTTC
CASSHRSRDYGYTF
>TRBJ1-1|TRBD1|.|TRBV11-3
TGTGCCAGCGGGGACAGGGAACAAGCTTTCTTT
CASGDREQAFF
>TRBJ2-7|.|.|TRBV5-8
TGTGCCAGCAGCTTGTGGTCAGTGGAGCAGTACTTC
CASSLWSVEQYF
>TRBJ1-4|.|.|TRBV28
TGTGCCAGCTTCTCGGGGGGAAGCTACGAAAAACTGTTTTTT
CASFSGGSYEKLFF
>TRBJ2-3|.|.|TRBV28
TGTGCCAGCAGTTCCGCCGAGAAGCGCACAGATACGCAGTATTTT
CASSSAEKRTDTQYF
>TRBJ1-2|.|.|TRBV28
TGTGCCAGCAATCCCCTATACTTGGTCTCAAACTATGGCTACACCTTC
CASNPLYLVSNYGYTF
>TRBJ1-1|.|.|TRBV19
TGTGCCAGTAGTATTGTTCCAGGGGAGACTGAAGCTTTCTTT
CASSIVPGETEAFF
>TRBJ1-1|.|.|TRBV5-6
TGTGCCAGCACCTCCTTGGACACGATGAACACTGAAGCTTTCTTT
CASTSLDTMNTEAFF
>TRBJ1-5|.|.|TRBV19
TGTGCCGCCAGCCCAAGGCCTCACAGTGCCCAGCATTTT
CAASPRPHSAQHF
>TRBJ1-3|.|.|TRBV29-1
TGCAGCGTTGAGGCCAACTCTGGAAACACCATATATTTT
CSVEANSGNTIYF
>TRBJ2-5|.|.|TRBV5-1
TGCGCCAGCAGCTTGGCCGGACAGGGAGGGCAAGAGACCCAGTACTTC
CASSLAGQGGQETQYF
>TRBJ1-1|.|.|TRBV2
TGTGCCAGCAGTGAAGGACAGGTGTCTCCTGAAGCTTTCTTT
CASSEGQVSPEAFF
>TRBJ2-7|.|once|TRBV9
TGTGCCAGCAGCGTAGGTCAGTACGAGCAGTACTTC
CASSVGQYEQYF
>TRBJ2-7|TRBD2|once|TRBV29-1
TGCAGCGCCAGGACTAGCGGAAACTACGAGCAGTACTTC
CSARTSGNYEQYF
>TRBJ1-2|.|.|TRBV7-9
TGTGCCAGCAGCTTAGAGTCAGGGCTCTATGGCTACACCTTC
CASSLESGLYGYTF
>TRBJ1-1|.|.|TRBV4-1
TGCGCCAGCAGCCCACACCCATTCCAGGGGCCTAACACTGAAGCTTTCTTT
CASSPHPFQGPNTEAFF
>TRBJ2-7|TRBD2|.|TRBV6-1
TGTGCCAGCAGGGTAGCGGGAACCTACGAGCAGTACTTC
CASRVAGTYEQYF
>TRBJ1-6|TRBD1|.|TRBV9
TGTGCCAGCAGCGTCAGGGGGGATTCACCCCTCCACTTT
CASSVRGDSPLHF
>TRBJ2-3|TRBD2|.|TRBV15
TGTGCCACCAGCCCCCGTAGCGGGTCGAGCACAGATACGCAGTATTTT
CATSPRSGSSTDTQYF
>TRBJ2-3|TRBD2|.|TRBV6-5
TGTGCCAGCAGTTCCGCGACTAGCGGTGGTACGCAGTATTTT
CASSSATSGGTQYF
>TRBJ2-3|.|.|TRBV7-3
TGTGCCAGCAGCTTGGCGGGGAGAACAGATACGCAGTATTTT
CASSLAGRTDTQYF
>TRBJ2-1|TRBD2|.|TRBV10-2
TGCGCCAGCAATCCAGCGGGAGGGCTGAATGAGCAGTTCTTC
CASNPAGGLNEQFF
>TRBJ1-4|.|.|TRBV7-9
TGTGCCAGCAGCCCTCAGGGTTCTGAAAAACTGTTTTTT
CASSPQGSEKLFF
>TRBJ2-7|TRBD2|.|TRBV9
TGTGCCAGCAGCTCCCGCGGGGGGTCCTACGAGCAGTACTTC
CASSSRGGSYEQYF
>TRBJ1-1|TRBD1|.|TRBV5-1
TGCGCCAGCAGCTTGGGGACAGGTATGAACACTGAAGCTTTCTTT
CASSLGTGMNTEAFF
>TRBJ2-7|.|.|TRBV28
TGTGCCAGCGGCGGACAGCTCGTCTACGAGCAGTACTTC
CASGGQLVYEQYF
>TRBJ2-5|TRBD2|.|TRBV7-7
TGTGCCAGCAGCTCCAGACTAGCGGGAGACGAGACCCAGTACTTC
CASSSRLAGDETQYF
>TRBJ1-1|TRBD1|.|TRBV9
TGTGCCAGCAGCGCACGAGTACCGGGACAGGGCCTGAACACTGAAGCTTTCTTT
CASSARVPGQGLNTEAFF
>TRBJ1-6|.|.|TRBV6-5
TGTGCCAGCGGGCGGGTTGGGGTCTCACCCCTCCACTTT
CASGRVGVSPLHF
>TRBJ1-4|TRBD1|.|TRBV4-1
TGCGCCAGCAGCCAATGGGACAGGGGTAATGAAAAACTGTTTTTT
CASSQWDRGNEKLFF